This is a list of T cell receptor beta chains from one sample in a study of blood T cell dynamics during melanoma immunotherapy. The repertoire was sequenced with immunoSEQ multiplex PCR; TCRdb's copy has only in-frame clones and lacks some. This repertoire shows more than 10,000 clones, under 95% found once; its top ten account for 0.18%. The sequenced sample was effector memory CD8+ T cells from blood, obtained from a patient treated with checkpoint blockade. The receptors stem from a human donor with melanoma. CDR3s include the opening cysteine and the closing phenylalanine or tryptophan. The order of the fields is D gene, J gene, V gene, clone size, CDR3 DNA, CDR3 protein. D genes are given only for firm matches. Expanded clones get a size class; other rows say once, few or many, or leave the size out.

.,TRBJ2-1,TRBV6-5,once,TGTGCCAGCAGTTACTCGATCGTCTCAAGCGATGAGCAGTTCTTC,CASSYSIVSSDEQFF
TRBD2,TRBJ2-7,TRBV13,.,TGTGCCAGCAGCAAAGGACTAGCGGGAACCTACGAGCAGTACTTC,CASSKGLAGTYEQYF
TRBD1,TRBJ1-5,TRBV5-4,few,TGTGCCAGCAGCTTACAGGGGGGCAATCAGCCCCAGCATTTT,CASSLQGGNQPQHF
TRBD1,TRBJ2-1,TRBV2,.,TGTGCCAGCAGGGGCTCGTGGGACAGCAGCTACAATGAGCAGTTCTTC,CASRGSWDSSYNEQFF
.,TRBJ1-2,TRBV27,.,TGTGCCAGCAGTCAGGCTGCCCGGTGGAACTATGGCTACACCTTC,CASSQAARWNYGYTF
.,TRBJ2-1,TRBV7-9,.,TGTGCCAGCAGTTCCGGGACTCCGTCCTACAATGAGCAGTTCTTC,CASSSGTPSYNEQFF
.,TRBJ1-1,TRBV13,.,TGTGCCAGCAGCTTAAGCGGAGTTGAAGCTTTCTTT,CASSLSGVEAFF
.,TRBJ1-4,TRBV11-2,.,TGTGCCAGCAGCTTAGTAGGGGGACCGGGTGAAAAACTGTTTTTT,CASSLVGGPGEKLFF
TRBD1,TRBJ1-1,TRBV5-1,.,TGCGCCAGCAGCTTGGCCGTTTATACAGGGGGAAAAGAAACTGAAGCTTTCTTT,CASSLAVYTGGKETEAFF
.,TRBJ2-3,TRBV13,.,TGTGCCAGCAGCTTAGGAGAGGAGGGAGATACGCAGTATTTT,CASSLGEEGDTQYF
TRBD2,TRBJ2-7,TRBV19,once,TGTGCCAGTAGTCATGCGGGGGTCTCCTACGAGCAGTACTTC,CASSHAGVSYEQYF
.,TRBJ1-4,TRBV18,.,TGTGCCAGCTCACCAGAGGCCTCGAGAATTTATGAAAAACTGTTTTTT,CASSPEASRIYEKLFF
TRBD1,TRBJ1-3,TRBV28,once,TGTGCCAGCAGAGCCGACAGGGGATCTGGAAACACCATATATTTT,CASRADRGSGNTIYF
.,TRBJ1-5,TRBV27,few,TGTGCCAGCAGTTTATCGGCGGCCTATAGCAATCAGCCCCAGCATTTT,CASSLSAAYSNQPQHF
TRBD1,TRBJ2-7,TRBV28,once,TGTGCCAGCAGTCCACCGACCGACAGGGTACTCCCCTACGAGCAGTACTTC,CASSPPTDRVLPYEQYF
.,TRBJ1-2,TRBV7-9,few,TGTGCCAGCAGCTTTAGACAGGTCCAACTATATGGCTACACCTTC,CASSFRQVQLYGYTF
TRBD1,TRBJ1-2,TRBV9,.,TGTGCCAGCAGCGTAGGTTGGACAGGGGAAGATGGCTACACCTTC,CASSVGWTGEDGYTF
.,TRBJ2-7,TRBV13,few,TGTGCCAGCAGCTTGATCGAAGGACAGAGATACGAGCAGTACTTC,CASSLIEGQRYEQYF
TRBD1,TRBJ1-1,TRBV28,.,TGTGCCAGCAGTTTCCCGGACAGGATGATTAGGCCTGAAGCTTTCTTT,CASSFPDRMIRPEAFF
.,TRBJ2-3,TRBV5-6,.,TGTGCCAGCAGCTTGGGGGGGGATACGCAGTATTTT,CASSLGGDTQYF
TRBD1,TRBJ1-1,TRBV27,.,TGTGCCAGCTCCTACGGGACAGTCAACACTGAAGCTTTCTTT,CASSYGTVNTEAFF
.,TRBJ1-1,TRBV4-1,.,TGCGCCAGCAGCCAGATGACCGGGATGAACACTGAAGCTTTCTTT,CASSQMTGMNTEAFF
.,TRBJ2-7,TRBV4-1,.,TGCGCCAGCAGCCAAGGACGAGGTGCAGGGTCGGACGAGCAGTACTTC,CASSQGRGAGSDEQYF
.,TRBJ1-1,TRBV5-6,.,TGTGCCAGCAGCTACGACACTGAAGCTTTCTTT,CASSYDTEAFF
.,TRBJ1-1,TRBV2,.,TGTGCCAGCAGTGAAGGAGGGGGGGGGAACACTGAAGCTTTCTTT,CASSEGGGGNTEAFF
TRBD1,TRBJ1-1,TRBV19,.,TGTGCCAGTAGTATGGGACAGGGGACCACTGAAGCTTTCTTT,CASSMGQGTTEAFF
.,TRBJ2-7,TRBV6-1,.,TGTGCCAGCAAAAACACACACAGCTCCTACGAGCAGTACTTC,CASKNTHSSYEQYF
TRBD1,TRBJ1-4,TRBV2,.,TGTGCCAGCAGTGCCTCAACAGGGGGCGAAAATGAAAAACTGTTTTTT,CASSASTGGENEKLFF
.,TRBJ2-1,TRBV7-8,.,TGTGCCAGCAGCCTCCCGGGACAAAGCCTAGTTGAGCAGTTCTTC,CASSLPGQSLVEQFF
.,TRBJ2-1,TRBV7-3,.,TGTGCCAGCAGCGACGCTGGGAGTACCTACAATGAGCAGTTCTTC,CASSDAGSTYNEQFF
.,TRBJ2-1,TRBV14,.,TGTGCCAGCAGCCACCAGGGAGTCCACAATGAGCAGTTCTTC,CASSHQGVHNEQFF
.,TRBJ2-1,TRBV5-6,.,TGTGCCAGCAGCCCCGGGACGTACAATGAGCAGTTCTTC,CASSPGTYNEQFF
.,TRBJ2-7,TRBV28,.,TGTGCCAGCCATCATACCGGACAGACCTACGAGCAGTACTTC,CASHHTGQTYEQYF
TRBD1,TRBJ2-1,TRBV18,.,TGTGCCAGCTCAGCTCGACAGGGTCGAAATGAGCAGTTCTTC,CASSARQGRNEQFF
TRBD1,TRBJ2-7,TRBV6-6,.,TGTGCCAGCAGTGACAGGGGGTGGGAGCAGTACTTC,CASSDRGWEQYF
.,TRBJ2-1,TRBV2,.,TGTGCCAGCATTATGTACAATGAGCAGTTCTTC,CASIMYNEQFF
.,TRBJ2-1,TRBV27,.,TGTGCCAGCAGCCACTACAATGAGCAGTTCTTC,CASSHYNEQFF
.,TRBJ1-1,TRBV29-1,.,TGCAGCGTTGAGGCGGGGTCCTACACTGAAGCTTTCTTT,CSVEAGSYTEAFF
TRBD2,TRBJ2-7,TRBV7-8,.,TGTGCCAGCAGCTTACTAGCGGGAGGATCCTACGAGCAGTACTTC,CASSLLAGGSYEQYF
.,TRBJ2-3,TRBV7-9,.,TGTGCCAGCAGCTTTCTCGGGAGCGCAGATACGCAGTATTTT,CASSFLGSADTQYF
.,TRBJ1-5,TRBV6-5,.,TGTGCCAGCAGTCCTGACACCGATAGCAATCAGCCCCAGCATTTT,CASSPDTDSNQPQHF
.,TRBJ1-1,TRBV4-1,.,TGCGCCAGCAGCCAAGGTATCAGGGATGAAGCTTTCTTT,CASSQGIRDEAFF
.,TRBJ2-7,TRBV9,.,TGTGCCAGCAGCTCAGCGAGAGGGAACGAGCAGTACTTC,CASSSARGNEQYF